This TCR beta chain came from a study of T cell repertoires in aging, cancer and after chemotherapy (dated by TCRdb to about 2019). Describing the broader study: Donors spanned six age groups from 30 or younger to 70 or older, with at least three individuals per group. In the solid tumor group, paired pre- and post-chemotherapy samples were obtained from brain tumor (glioblastoma) patients receiving temozolomide-based therapy. About 9.3 million TCR reads were contained in the full dataset. The study profiled peripheral blood TCR beta repertoires from healthy donors and cancer patients to examine immunoaging and T cell reconstitution after chemotherapy. A cohort of 220 or so cancer patients (approximately 92 with hematological and 124 with solid cancers) was assembled, and 100 or so healthy donors were included as a reference group. The investigation overall reported the following: In both cancer cohorts, the median generation probability rose over the chemotherapy interval, which suggests that the repertoire was reconstituted through rebound thymic output. Significantly lower blood TCR diversity and higher clonality were observed in untreated patients with hematological or solid cancers than in age-matched healthy donors. In healthy donors, the drop in TCR diversity with age came mainly from a loss of richness, whereas in cancer patients a loss of evenness also played a part. It was noted by the authors that conclusions about immunological memory after chemotherapy cannot be drawn from the repertoire data.

Only a few counts were recorded for this clonotype. No cognate antigen has been identified for it. Per-nucleotide qualities are absent, and no much larger clonotype sits a single base away. TCR beta rearrangements were amplified from genomic DNA isolated from peripheral blood, not from sorted cells or RNA. Trimming at the junction amounts to 5 bases on V and 2 bases on J, and the germline ends lie 7 bases apart. Reading the germline V gene gives CDR1 MNHEY and CDR2 SVGAGI. There are 12 amino acids in the CDR3, from cysteine to phenylalanine inclusive. CDR3 DNA only is kept here, 36 bases in frame from base 1. Rearranged TRB sequences spanning V, D and J segments were amplified by multiplex touch-down PCR using a mixed TRB-A/B primer pool. Illumina adapters and sample indices were attached to the amplicons in two consecutive PCR reactions using Phusion HS II polymerase. After gel purification with the NucleoSpin Gel and PCR Clean-up kit, the amplicons were checked using Qubit and an Agilent 2100 Bioanalyzer. The libraries were sequenced on an Illumina MiSeq with 600-cycle, single-indexed, paired-end runs. On the study's bioinformatics: MiXCR versions 2.12 and 3.0.5 were used to process the TRB sequences. A clone was defined as each unique CDR3 nucleotide sequence, and only productive sequences supported by at least two reads were kept. Shannon diversity, evenness, clonality (one minus evenness), and alpha-parameterized diversity profiles from alpha 0 to 5 were included as repertoire metrics. The IGoR algorithm was used to compute generation probabilities of clones in paired pre- and post-chemotherapy samples. Clones were called with MiXCR by TCRdb after fastp trimmed the public reads at Q25, and only in-frame beta chains were retained. Each CDR3 protein gets just one entry, which takes the most common genes and DNA from the rows behind it. The V and J calls follow TCRdb's processing rather than the paper's. For this sample the table gives 7,300 or so distinct CDR3 sequences, of which 50% to 55% were detected only once. About 4% of the sample is held by the ten biggest clonotypes.

Sequencing used blood. The sequence came from a human donor with a solid tumor. Recombination joined TRBV6-5 with TRBJ2-7; a tentative D call is TRBD1 (5 bases match). Here is the DNA: TGTGCCAGCAGTGAGACAGCCTACGAGCAGTACTTC. The encoded protein is CASSETAYEQYF.